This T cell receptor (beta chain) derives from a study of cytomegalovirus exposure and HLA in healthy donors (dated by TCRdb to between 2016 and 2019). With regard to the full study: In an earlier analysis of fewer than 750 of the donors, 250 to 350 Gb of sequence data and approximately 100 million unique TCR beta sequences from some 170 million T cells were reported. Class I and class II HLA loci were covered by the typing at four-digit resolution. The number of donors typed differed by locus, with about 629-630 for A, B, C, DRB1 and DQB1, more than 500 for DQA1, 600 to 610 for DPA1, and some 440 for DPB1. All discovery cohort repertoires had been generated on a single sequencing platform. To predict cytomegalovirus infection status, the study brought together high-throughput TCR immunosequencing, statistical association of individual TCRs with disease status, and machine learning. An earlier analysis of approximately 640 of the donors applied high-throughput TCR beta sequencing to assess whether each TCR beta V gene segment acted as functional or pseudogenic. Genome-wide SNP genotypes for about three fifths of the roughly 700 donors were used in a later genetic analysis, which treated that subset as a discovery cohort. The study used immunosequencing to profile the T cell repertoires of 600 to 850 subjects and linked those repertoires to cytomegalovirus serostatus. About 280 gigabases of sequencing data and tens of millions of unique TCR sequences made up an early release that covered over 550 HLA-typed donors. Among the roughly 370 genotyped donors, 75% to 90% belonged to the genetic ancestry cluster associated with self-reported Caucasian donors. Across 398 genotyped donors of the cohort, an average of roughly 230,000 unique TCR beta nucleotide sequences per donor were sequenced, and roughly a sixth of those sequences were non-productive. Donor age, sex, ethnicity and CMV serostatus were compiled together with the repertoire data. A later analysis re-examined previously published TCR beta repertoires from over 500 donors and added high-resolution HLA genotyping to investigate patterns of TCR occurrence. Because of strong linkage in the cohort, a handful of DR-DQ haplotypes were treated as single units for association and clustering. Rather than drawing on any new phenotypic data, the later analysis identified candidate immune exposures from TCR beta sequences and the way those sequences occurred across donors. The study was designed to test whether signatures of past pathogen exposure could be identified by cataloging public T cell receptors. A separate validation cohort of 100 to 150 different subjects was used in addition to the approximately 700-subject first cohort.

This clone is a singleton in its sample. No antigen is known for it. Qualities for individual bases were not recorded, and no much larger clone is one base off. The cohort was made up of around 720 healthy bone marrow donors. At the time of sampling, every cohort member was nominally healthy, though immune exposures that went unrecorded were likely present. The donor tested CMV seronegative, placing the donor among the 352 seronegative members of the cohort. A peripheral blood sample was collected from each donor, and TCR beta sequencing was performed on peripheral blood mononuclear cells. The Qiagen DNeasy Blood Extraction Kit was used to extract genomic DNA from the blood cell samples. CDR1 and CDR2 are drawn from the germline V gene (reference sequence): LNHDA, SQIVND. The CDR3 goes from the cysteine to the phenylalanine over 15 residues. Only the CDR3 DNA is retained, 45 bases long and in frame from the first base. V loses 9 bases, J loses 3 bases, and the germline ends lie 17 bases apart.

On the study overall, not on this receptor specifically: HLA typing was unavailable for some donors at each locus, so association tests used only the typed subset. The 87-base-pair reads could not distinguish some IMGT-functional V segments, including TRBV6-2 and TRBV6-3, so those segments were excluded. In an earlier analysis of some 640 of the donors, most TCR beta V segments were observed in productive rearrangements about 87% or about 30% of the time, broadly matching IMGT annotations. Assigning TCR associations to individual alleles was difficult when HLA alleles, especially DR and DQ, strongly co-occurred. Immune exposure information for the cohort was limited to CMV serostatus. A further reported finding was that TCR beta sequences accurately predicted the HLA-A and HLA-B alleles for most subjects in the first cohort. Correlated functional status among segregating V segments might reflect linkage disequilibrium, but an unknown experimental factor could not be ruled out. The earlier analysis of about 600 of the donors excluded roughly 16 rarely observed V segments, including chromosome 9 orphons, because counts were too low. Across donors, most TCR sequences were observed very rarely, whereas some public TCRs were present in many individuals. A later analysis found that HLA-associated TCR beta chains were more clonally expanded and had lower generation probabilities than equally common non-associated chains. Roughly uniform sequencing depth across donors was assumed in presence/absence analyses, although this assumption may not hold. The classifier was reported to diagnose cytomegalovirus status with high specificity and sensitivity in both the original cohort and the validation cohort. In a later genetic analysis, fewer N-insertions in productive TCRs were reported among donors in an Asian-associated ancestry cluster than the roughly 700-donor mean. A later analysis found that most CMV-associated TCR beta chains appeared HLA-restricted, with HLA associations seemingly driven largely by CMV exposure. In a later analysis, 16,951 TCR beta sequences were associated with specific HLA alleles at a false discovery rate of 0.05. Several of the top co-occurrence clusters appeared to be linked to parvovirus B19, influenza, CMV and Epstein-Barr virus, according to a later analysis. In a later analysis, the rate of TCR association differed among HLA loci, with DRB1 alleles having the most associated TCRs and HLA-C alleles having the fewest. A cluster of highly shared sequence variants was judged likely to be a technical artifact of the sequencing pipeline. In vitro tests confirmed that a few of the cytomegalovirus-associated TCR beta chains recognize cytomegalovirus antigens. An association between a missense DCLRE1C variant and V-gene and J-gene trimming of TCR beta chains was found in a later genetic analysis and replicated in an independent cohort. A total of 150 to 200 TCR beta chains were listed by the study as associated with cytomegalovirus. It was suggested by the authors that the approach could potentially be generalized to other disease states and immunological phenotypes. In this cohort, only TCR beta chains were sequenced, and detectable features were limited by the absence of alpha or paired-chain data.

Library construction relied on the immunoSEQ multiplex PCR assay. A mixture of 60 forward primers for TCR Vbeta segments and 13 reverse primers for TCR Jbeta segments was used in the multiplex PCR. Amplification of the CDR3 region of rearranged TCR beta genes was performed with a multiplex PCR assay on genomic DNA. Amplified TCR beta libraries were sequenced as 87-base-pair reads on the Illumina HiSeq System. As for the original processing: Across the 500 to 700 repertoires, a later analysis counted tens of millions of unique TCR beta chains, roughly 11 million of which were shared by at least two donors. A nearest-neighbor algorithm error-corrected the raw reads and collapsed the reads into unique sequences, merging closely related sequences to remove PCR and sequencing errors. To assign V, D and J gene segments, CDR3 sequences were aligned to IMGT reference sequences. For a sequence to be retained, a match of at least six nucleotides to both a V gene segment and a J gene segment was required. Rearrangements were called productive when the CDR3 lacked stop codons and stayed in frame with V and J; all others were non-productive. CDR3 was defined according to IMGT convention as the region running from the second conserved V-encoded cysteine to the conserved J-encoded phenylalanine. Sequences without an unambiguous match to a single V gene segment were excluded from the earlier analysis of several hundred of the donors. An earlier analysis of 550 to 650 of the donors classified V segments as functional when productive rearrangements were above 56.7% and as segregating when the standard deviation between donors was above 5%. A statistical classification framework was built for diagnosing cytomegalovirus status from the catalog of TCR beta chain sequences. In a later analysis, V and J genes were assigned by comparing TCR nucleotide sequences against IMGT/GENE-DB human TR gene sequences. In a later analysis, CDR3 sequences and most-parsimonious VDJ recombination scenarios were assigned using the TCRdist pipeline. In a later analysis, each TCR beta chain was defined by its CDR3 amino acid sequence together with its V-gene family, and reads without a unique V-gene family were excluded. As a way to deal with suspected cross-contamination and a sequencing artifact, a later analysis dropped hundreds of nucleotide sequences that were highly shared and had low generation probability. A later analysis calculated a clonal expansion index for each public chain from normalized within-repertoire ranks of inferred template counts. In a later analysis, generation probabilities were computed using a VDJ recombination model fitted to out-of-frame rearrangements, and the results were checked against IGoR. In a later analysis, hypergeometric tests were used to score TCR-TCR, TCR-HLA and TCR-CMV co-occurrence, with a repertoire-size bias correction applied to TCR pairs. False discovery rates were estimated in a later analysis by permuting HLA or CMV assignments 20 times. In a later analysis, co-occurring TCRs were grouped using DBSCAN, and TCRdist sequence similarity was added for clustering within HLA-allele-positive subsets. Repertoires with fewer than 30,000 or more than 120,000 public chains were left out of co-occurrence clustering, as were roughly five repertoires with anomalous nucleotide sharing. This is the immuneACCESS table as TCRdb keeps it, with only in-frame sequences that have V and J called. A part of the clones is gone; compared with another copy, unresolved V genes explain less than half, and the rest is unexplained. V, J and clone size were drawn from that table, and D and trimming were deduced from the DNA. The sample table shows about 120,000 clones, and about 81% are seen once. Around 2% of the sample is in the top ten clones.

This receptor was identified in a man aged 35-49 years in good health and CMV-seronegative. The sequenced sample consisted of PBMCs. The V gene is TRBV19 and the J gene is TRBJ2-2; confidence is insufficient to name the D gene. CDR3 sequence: CASRKRSGDTGELFF. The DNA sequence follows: TGTGCCAGCCGTAAAAGGTCGGGTGACACCGGGGAGCTGTTTTTT.